Listed below are T cell receptor beta chains from one sample, sequenced in a study. Each CDR3 protein gets one entry after TCRdb re-called the RT-PCR reads with MiXCR. The table has around 700,000 distinct CDR3 sequences, 12% to 15% seen once. Sequences were obtained from memory CD4+ T cells from blood. The receptor source for this set is a female donor in good health, serving as a healthy control. Each CDR3 is given with its conserved first and last residue. D genes are given only for firm matches. The size entry is marked missing in some rows and otherwise reads once, few, many or a size class.

v_gene	d_gene	abundance	j_gene	CDR3nt	CDR3aa
TRBV30	.	many	TRBJ1-1	TGTGCCTGGAGTTATAACACTGAAGCTTTCTTT	CAWSYNTEAFF
TRBV12-3/TRBV12-4	.	few	TRBJ1-4	TGTGCCAGCAGTTTAAGGAGAATCGGACAACTGTTTTTT	CASSLRRIGQLFF
TRBV12-3/TRBV12-4	.	many	TRBJ1-1	TGTGCCAGCAGCCTGCAGGTCGATGTTCCTTTCTTT	CASSLQVDVPFF
TRBV20-1	.	few	TRBJ2-3	TGCAGTGCTTCCTCCAAGTCGGCATCCCCTAGCACAGATACGCAGTATTTT	CSASSKSASPSTDTQYF
TRBV12-3/TRBV12-4	TRBD1	many	TRBJ1-5	TGTGCCAGCAGTATTGGACAGGGCGCCGGGCCCCAGCATTTT	CASSIGQGAGPQHF
TRBV6-2/TRBV6-3	.	.	TRBJ2-7	TGTGCCAGCACCGCTTTCAGGTCACCGTACGAGCAGTACTTC	CASTAFRSPYEQYF
TRBV18	.	.	TRBJ1-5	TGTGCCAGCTCACGTGAAGGGCTGGTCCAGCATTTT	CASSREGLVQHF
TRBV7-9	TRBD1	.	TRBJ2-2	TGTGCCGGACCCACCCGGGACAGGGTTAGCACCGGGGAGCTGTTTTTT	CAGPTRDRVSTGELFF
TRBV7-6	.	many	TRBJ2-6	TGTGCCAGCAGCCCAGACTCTGGGGCCAACGTCCTGACTTTC	CASSPDSGANVLTF
TRBV5-1	TRBD2	many	TRBJ2-3	TGCGCCAGCAGCTCCATAGCGGGGGGGCCGGGAGATACGCAGTATTTT	CASSSIAGGPGDTQYF
TRBV6-5	TRBD2	few	TRBJ2-1	TGTGCCAGTGCGGGGGCTAGCGGGAAGGGGTCCTACAATGAGCAGTTCTTC	CASAGASGKGSYNEQFF
TRBV20-1	.	.	TRBJ2-2	TGCAGTGCTAGAGAATTGGGCACTATGAACACCGGGGAGCTGTTTTTT	CSARELGTMNTGELFF
TRBV6-5	TRBD2	few	TRBJ2-1	TGTGCCAGCAGCCTACTGACCGGGACTAAGTACAATGAGCAGTTCTTC	CASSLLTGTKYNEQFF
TRBV20-1	TRBD1	many	TRBJ1-2	TGCAGTGCTAGTATGGGACAGGTTATCTATGGCTACACCTTC	CSASMGQVIYGYTF
TRBV5-1	TRBD2	many	TRBJ2-3	TGCGCCAGCAGGACGGGACTAGCGATAGATACGCAGTATTTT	CASRTGLAIDTQYF
TRBV20-1	TRBD2	.	TRBJ2-1	TGCAGTGCGGGCGCCGGGAGGGGGGACAATGAGCAGTTCTTC	CSAGAGRGDNEQFF
TRBV20-1	TRBD2	.	TRBJ2-1	TGCAGTGCTAGAGATCCGGGACTAGGGGGCAATGAGCAGTTCTTC	CSARDPGLGGNEQFF
TRBV5-1	TRBD2	.	TRBJ2-5	TGCGCCAGCAGCTTTCCCCTAGCGGGAGGGCCGGGGACCCAGTACTTC	CASSFPLAGGPGTQYF
TRBV20-1	.	.	TRBJ2-6	TGCAGTGCTAGCAGGCAGGGGTCCTCTGGGGCCAACGTCCTGACTTTC	CSASRQGSSGANVLTF
TRBV24-1	TRBD1	few	TRBJ2-3	TGTGCCACCAGTGATCCGGGACAGGGGTCAGATACGCAGTATTTT	CATSDPGQGSDTQYF
TRBV7-9	.	few	TRBJ1-2	TGTGCCAGCAGCTTTCCTCAGGGCGGCGGCTACACCTTC	CASSFPQGGGYTF
TRBV5-1	TRBD1	.	TRBJ1-2	TGCGCCAGCAGCTTGAAGGGACAGGTTAACTATGGCTACACCTTC	CASSLKGQVNYGYTF
TRBV4-3	.	many	TRBJ1-2	TGCGCCAGCAGCCGGAAACAGGGAGAGTATGGCTACACCTTC	CASSRKQGEYGYTF
TRBV6-5	TRBD1	.	TRBJ2-7	TGTGCCAGCAAACCGGGACAGACCTCCTACGAGCAGTACTTC	CASKPGQTSYEQYF
TRBV6-2/TRBV6-3	.	few	TRBJ2-1	TGTGCCAGCAGTCCCAGAACGGGGGAGCAGTTCTTC	CASSPRTGEQFF
TRBV6-2/TRBV6-3	.	.	TRBJ1-3	TGTGCCAGCTTTTCCACAGCGCTCCACTCTGGAAACACCATATATTTT	CASFSTALHSGNTIYF
TRBV20-1	.	few	TRBJ2-5	TGCAGTGCTAGTAAAGGTGGGGACCAAGAGACCCAGTACTTC	CSASKGGDQETQYF
TRBV12-3/TRBV12-4	.	many	TRBJ1-5	TGTGCCAGCAGTTTACGTTACAGCGATCAGCCCCAGCATTTT	CASSLRYSDQPQHF
TRBV28	.	.	TRBJ1-1	TGTGCCAGCAGTTTAGCGACAGCATCTGAAGCTTTCTTT	CASSLATASEAFF
TRBV10-3	.	many	TRBJ2-1	TGTGCCATCAAAGGAACCCCACGAGAGCAGTTCTTC	CAIKGTPREQFF
TRBV6-1	.	few	TRBJ1-1	TGTGCCAGCAGTGAACTATATTGGCGGGGCACTGAAGCTTTCTTT	CASSELYWRGTEAFF
TRBV30	.	few	TRBJ2-7	TGTGCCTGGAGTGTAAATGCGGGGTACGAGCAGTACTTC	CAWSVNAGYEQYF
TRBV6-2/TRBV6-3	TRBD1	.	TRBJ1-2	TGTGCCAGCACTTACGGACAGGTTCAAGGCTACACCTTC	CASTYGQVQGYTF
TRBV2	.	.	TRBJ2-7	TGTGCCACAGACGGAGGCAAGCAGTACTTC	CATDGGKQYF
TRBV6-5	.	many	TRBJ2-2	TGTGCCAGCAGTTACTCGATTGTGAGGTCCGGGGAGCTGTTTTTT	CASSYSIVRSGELFF
TRBV6-1	.	.	TRBJ1-2	TGTGCCAGCAGTGAAAATAGGTCCCGCTATGGCTACACCTTC	CASSENRSRYGYTF
TRBV7-8	TRBD2	.	TRBJ2-3	TGTGCCAGCAGCTTAACCGGGACTAGTTACACAGATACGCAGTATTTT	CASSLTGTSYTDTQYF
TRBV6-5	TRBD2	many	TRBJ2-1	TGTGCCAGCAGTTATAGCCTCGGGCTAGCGGGAGGACATGAGCAGTTCTTC	CASSYSLGLAGGHEQFF
TRBV7-2	.	few	TRBJ2-7	TGTGCCAGCAGCTTGACAGGGGTTGGGTTTGCGGGAGGGCAGGGCGAGCAGTACTTC	CASSLTGVGFAGGQGEQYF
TRBV4-2	.	few	TRBJ2-3	TGTGCCAGCAGCCAAGATCTGGCTAGGGCGGATACGCAGTATTTT	CASSQDLARADTQYF
TRBV5-1	.	few	TRBJ2-5	TGCGCCAGCAGCCCGGCACGAGCGAAAGAGACCCAGTACTTC	CASSPARAKETQYF
TRBV15	.	.	TRBJ2-3	TGTGCCACCAGCAGCCAGGGGCAGGCTACGCAGTATTTT	CATSSQGQATQYF
TRBV6-5	.	.	TRBJ1-1	TGTGCCAGCAGTTCGGTCTCGGGACCCAGGAACACTGAAGCTTTCTTT	CASSSVSGPRNTEAFF
TRBV3-1	.	few	TRBJ2-5	TGTGCCAGCAGCCAAGATCCGCAAGAGACCCAGTACTTC	CASSQDPQETQYF
TRBV7-9	.	few	TRBJ2-7	TGTGCCAGCAGCTTATCGCCACCCTACGAGCAGTACTTC	CASSLSPPYEQYF
TRBV4-3	TRBD1	many	TRBJ2-2	TGCGCCAGCACCTGGGACAGGGGTCGAGACACCGGGGAGCTGTTTTTT	CASTWDRGRDTGELFF
TRBV28	.	.	TRBJ2-5	TGTGCCAGCAGTCTCTCCGGGGCGGTTCAAGAGACCCAGTACTTC	CASSLSGAVQETQYF
TRBV20-1	TRBD2	.	TRBJ2-3	TGCAGTGCTAGGAGCGGGAGGGTCACAGATACGCAGTATTTT	CSARSGRVTDTQYF
TRBV11-2	.	few	TRBJ2-7	TGTGCCAGCAGCTTAATGACTGCAGGTCTTGGAGAGCAGTACTTC	CASSLMTAGLGEQYF
TRBV7-2	.	many	TRBJ2-5	TGTGCCAGCAGCCCCTCCTCGGCTCAAGAGACCCAGTACTTC	CASSPSSAQETQYF
TRBV30	.	many	TRBJ2-7	TGTGCCTGGAGTAGGTTAAGGGGCGGCGAGCAGTACTTC	CAWSRLRGGEQYF